These 23 T cell receptor beta chains originate from one sample sequenced in a study of shared T cell receptors in the human thymus (dated by TCRdb to the early 2020s). Library method: the immunoSEQ multiplex PCR assay. TCRdb retrieved this table from immuneACCESS and kept in-frame rearrangements only. Not all clones are present; in checked studies, unresolved V genes account for under half, and no reason is known for the remainder. Within this sample are about 730,000 clones, with 70% to 90% of them counted one time only. Under 0.012% of the sample rests with the top ten. The sample was also reused in another study, on human thymus T cells.

Sequences were obtained from thymocytes. Receptor source: a girl under three years old with a congenital heart defect. Donor details come from another sample of the same person, matched by shared clones.

In this sample, this clone turned up once. The gene calls are TRBV19 and TRBJ1-3; no firm D call. This CDR3 comprises 14 residues. V was clipped by 7 bases and J by 0 bases, with 10 bases between them. Germline lookup yields CDR1 LNHDA and CDR2 SQIVND (reference sequence). The CDR3 bases are TGTGCCAGTATTCAGGCCCGCTCTGGAAACACCATATATTTT. Translated, it gives CASIQARSGNTIYF. Drawing the rest from reference TRBV19 and TRBJ1-3, the complete variable domain is DGGITQSPKYLFRKEGQNVTLSCEQNLNHDAMYWYRQDPGQGLRLIYYSQIVNDFQKGDIAEGYSVSREKKESFPLTVTSAQKNPTAFYLCASIQARSGNTIYFGEGSWLTVV.

The V gene is TRBV4-3, the J gene TRBJ2-4; 8 bases are a match to TRBD2. Germline V lookup: CDR1 LGHNA, CDR2 YSLEER. Losses at the gene ends were 0 bases for V and 0 bases for J; bases not matched to a gene: 10. This CDR3 is built from 19 residues. The CDR3 loop reads CASSQEWRGVLLAKNIQYF. CDR3 nucleotide sequence: TGCGCCAGCAGCCAAGAGTGGCGGGGGGTCCTCCTAGCCAAAAACATTCAGTACTTC.

J is TRBJ1-1 and V is TRBV28; possible D gene TRBD1, 5 bases. Trimming took 7 bases from V and 3 from J, leaving 12 bases between them. The CDR3 consists of 13 residues. CDR1 and CDR2 (germline): MDHEN, SYDVKM. The CDR3: CASNSWGDTEAFF. DNA for the CDR3: TGTGCCAGCAATTCGTGGGGGGACACTGAAGCTTTCTTT.

The CDR3 reads CASSKTSGPRGGYTF. The CDR3 nucleotides are TGTGCCAGCAGCAAAACTTCCGGGCCCCGGGGTGGCTACACCTTC. The chain carries TRBV5-6 and TRBJ1-2; D remains ambiguous. The V gene lost 4 bases and the J gene lost 7 bases, with 20 bases spanning the gap. This CDR3 contains 15 residues. Germline lookup yields CDR1 SGHDT and CDR2 YYEEEE. Drawing the rest from reference TRBV5-6 and TRBJ1-2, the complete variable domain is DAGVTQSPTHLIKTRGQQVTLRCSPKSGHDTVSWYQQALGQGPQFIFQYYEEEERQRGNFPDRFSGHQFPNYSSELNVNALLLGDSALYLCASSKTSGPRGGYTFGSGTRLTVV.

This chain joins TRBV19 and TRBJ1-5; tentative D call: TRBD1 (6 bases). CDR3 length: 18 residues. Deletions cut 3 bases from V and 5 bases from J, with 23 bases between. Per germline, CDR1 LNHDA and CDR2 SQIVND (reference sequence). The CDR3 reads CASSIEGFGSQGDQPQHF. DNA for the CDR3: TGTGCCAGTAGTATCGAAGGCTTTGGTTCACAGGGAGATCAGCCCCAGCATTTT.

This chain joins TRBV11-3 and TRBJ2-5; perhaps TRBD1 as D (5 bases). This CDR3 is built from 13 residues. Germline-derived CDR1 and CDR2 are SGHNT and YENEEA. Deletions cut 5 bases from V and 1 base from J, with 8 bases between. The CDR3 sequence is CASSTDTQETQYF. DNA for the CDR3: TGTGCCAGCAGCACGGACACCCAAGAGACCCAGTACTTC.

The chain links TRBV9 to TRBJ1-1; 8 bases align to TRBD1. Looked up from germline, CDR1 is SGDLS and CDR2 is YYNGEE. The CDR3 contains 11 residues. Losses at the gene ends were 5 bases for V and 12 bases for J; bases not matched to a gene: 6. CDR3 sequence: CASRPGGWSFF. The CDR3 coding sequence is TGTGCCAGCAGACCAGGGGGCTGGTCTTTCTTT.

This clone was counted a single time. The chain links TRBV2 to TRBJ1-6; 7 bases fit TRBD1. The germline V gene has CDR1 SNHLY and CDR2 FYNNEI. The CDR3 has 14 residues. J gave up 7 bases and V 4 bases, and 4 bases lay outside the gene matches. The CDR3 nucleotides read TGTGCCAGCAGTGTGACAGGGAAAAATTCACCCCTCCACTTT. Its translation is CASSVTGKNSPLHF.

The gene calls are TRBV4-1 and TRBJ2-1, with a tentative D call TRBD2 (5 bases). Germline CDR1 and CDR2: MGHRA and YSYEKL. Trimming removed 1 base at V and 3 bases at J, with 13 bases between. CDR3 length equals 16 residues. The CDR3 nucleotides read TGCGCCAGCAGCCAAGTACCAACCGGGGACTACAATGAGCAGTTCTTC. Its protein is CASSQVPTGDYNEQFF.

This clone was seen more than once but under ten times. CDR3 amino acids: CASKQGVYTEAFF. The CDR3 DNA sequence: TGTGCCAGCAAGCAAGGGGTATACACTGAAGCTTTCTTT. The rearrangement joins TRBV4-2 to TRBJ1-1, with D maybe TRBD1 (5 bases). Germline V CDR1 and CDR2: LGHNA, YNFKEQ. Trimming stripped 7 bases from V and 3 bases from J, with 12 bases between. The CDR3 totals 13 residues.

The V call is TRBV9, the J call TRBJ2-2; D may be TRBD1 (6 bases). The CDR3 has 17 amino acids. Trimming pared 3 bases from V and 3 bases from J, leaving 18 bases between. Germline V gene data show CDR1 as SGDLS and CDR2 as YYNGEE. The CDR3 is CASSALRGKEDTGELFF. The CDR3 nucleotides read TGTGCCAGCAGCGCCCTTAGGGGGAAAGAGGACACCGGGGAGCTGTTTTTT.

The rearrangement uses TRBV19 and TRBJ1-1, with no clear D. The V gene's germline CDR1 is LNHDA and CDR2 SQIVND (reference sequence). The CDR3 loop spans 15 amino acids. The V and J ends lost 7 bases and 1 base respectively, with 16 bases between them. The CDR3 sequence is CASTKRQGQNTEAFF. CDR3 bases: TGTGCCAGTACCAAGAGACAAGGCCAGAACACTGAAGCTTTCTTT.

The J gene is TRBJ2-3, the V gene TRBV19; 8 bases line up with TRBD1. The CDR3 has 16 residues. V lost 4 bases and J lost 1; bases outside the gene matches: 7. Germline loops: CDR1 LNHDA, CDR2 SQIVND (reference sequence). CDR3 sequence (DNA): TGTGCCAGTAGTAAGGGACAGGAACGAGGCACAGATACGCAGTATTTT. Translated, it gives CASSKGQERGTDTQYF.

The chain links TRBV6-5 to TRBJ2-5, with TRBD1 as a possible D gene (6 bases). CDR3 length equals 14 residues. V lost 6 bases and J 4 bases, leaving 15 bases between the germline ends. Germline CDR1 is MNHEY and CDR2 is SVGAGI. The CDR3 loop reads CASSSVRRGETQYF. The CDR3 coding sequence is TGTGCCAGCAGCTCCGTCCGCAGGGGAGAGACCCAGTACTTC.

The chain recombines TRBV27 with TRBJ2-1; 13 bases map to TRBD2. In germline, CDR1 is MNHEY, CDR2 SMNVEV (reference sequence). This CDR3 region has 19 residues. V shed 5 bases and J 4 bases; nucleotides not matched to a gene: 14. In DNA form, the CDR3 reads TGTGCCAGCAGTCCCCGATTACCCTTACTAGCGGGGGGGTACAATGAGCAGTTCTTC. Residues: CASSPRLPLLAGGYNEQFF.

The chain recombines TRBV20-1 with TRBJ1-3; D unresolved. Trimming removed 4 bases from V and 2 bases from J, with 3 bases in between. Germline loops: CDR1 DFQATT, CDR2 SNEGSKA (reference sequence). The length of the CDR3 is 11 residues. The CDR3 bases are TGCAGTGCTATTACTGGAAACACCATATATTTT. Encoded protein: CSAITGNTIYF.

The chain recombines TRBV13 with TRBJ1-2; 8 bases match TRBD1. The CDR3 is made up of 12 amino acids. The V segment lost 5 bases and the J segment 6 bases; nucleotides outside the gene matches: 2. CDR1 PRHDT and CDR2 FYEKMQ come from the germline V gene (reference sequence). CDR3: CASSLTGDGYTF. The CDR3 DNA follows: TGTGCCAGCAGCCTGACAGGGGATGGCTACACCTTC.

The V call is TRBV5-4, the J call TRBJ2-7, with 7 bases aligning to TRBD2. Germline assignment: CDR1 SGHNT and CDR2 YYREEE (reference sequence). The CDR3 is 16 residues long. The trim removed 0 bases at V and 0 bases at J, leaving 6 bases unmatched. CDR3 nucleotide sequence: TGTGCCAGCAGCTTGGAGGGAGCGGGGAACTCCTACGAGCAGTACTTC. Its protein product is CASSLEGAGNSYEQYF. Filled out from reference TRBV5-4 and TRBJ2-7, the complete variable domain reads ETGVTQSPTHLIKTRGQQVTLRCSSQSGHNTVSWYQQALGQGPQFIFQYYREEENGRGNFPPRFSGLQFPNYSSELNVNALELDDSALYLCASSLEGAGNSYEQYFGPGTRLTVT.

The gene calls are TRBV14 and TRBJ2-1, with 7 bases that match TRBD1. Looked up from germline, CDR1 is SGHDN and CDR2 is FVKESK. V shed 4 bases, J shed 5 bases, and the junction held 11 bases outside the gene matches. CDR3 size: 16 residues. Here the CDR3 reads CASSPPKGAKDNEQFF. The CDR3 nucleotides read TGTGCCAGCAGCCCCCCGAAGGGGGCTAAAGACAATGAGCAGTTCTTC.

Worth noting for this clone: Additional DNA sequences in this sample encode the identical CDR3. V and J are TRBV20-1 and TRBJ2-7; a weak D match, TRBD2 (5 bases). There are 11 residues in the CDR3. Trimming took 3 bases from V and 3 from J, leaving 6 bases between them. Germline V CDR1 and CDR2: DFQATT, SNEGSKA (reference sequence). The CDR3: CSARSGYEQYF. The DNA of the CDR3 is TGCAGTGCTAGGAGCGGCTACGAGCAGTACTTC.

The J gene is TRBJ2-6, the V gene TRBV5-4; weak D call: TRBD1 (6 bases). Trimming shortened V by 4 bases and J by 0 bases, and 11 bases separated the two germline ends. The CDR3 runs to 16 residues. Per the germline V gene, CDR1 is SGHNT and CDR2 is YYREEE (reference sequence). DNA for the CDR3: TGTGCCAGCAGCCAAGGGGGTAGCTCTGGGGCCAACGTCCTGACTTTC. Protein: CASSQGGSSGANVLTF.

The rearrangement uses TRBV15 and TRBJ1-2; maybe TRBD1 (5 bases). Germline CDR1 reads LNHNV; CDR2 reads YYDKDF (reference sequence). The CDR3 consists of 15 residues. Between the trimmed V and J ends, which lost 5 bases and 8 bases, there was a span of 21 bases. CDR3 amino acids: CATSDARDSQGGYTF. In DNA, the CDR3 is TGTGCCACCAGCGATGCCAGGGACTCCCAAGGCGGCTACACCTTC.

This chain connects TRBV10-3 to TRBJ1-1; D perhaps matches TRBD1 (5 bases). The CDR3 is 14 residues long. V lost 11 bases and J lost 2, with 18 bases in between. The germline CDR1 and CDR2 sequences are ENHRY and SYGVKD. CDR3 in DNA: TGTGCCGTCGGCCAACCAAGGGGTAACACTGAAGCTTTCTTT. This gives the protein CAVGQPRGNTEAFF.